The 30 T cell receptor beta chains listed next were all sequenced from one sample in a study of identical twins. TCRdb redid the calling of the 5' RACE reads with MiXCR, one entry per CDR3 protein. The repertoire holds some 710,000 distinct CDR3 sequences, with 6.1% as singletons. The sequencing sample was made of naive T cells sorted from blood. Source of these receptors: a man aged 18 to 30 in good health.

In this sample, this clonotype turned up many times. This rearrangement joins TRBV5-1 to TRBJ2-7, with 7 bases identical to TRBD1. CDR1 and CDR2 (germline): SGHRS, YFSETQ. The CDR3 sequence is 18 residues long. The V gene end was trimmed by 1 base and the J gene end by 2 bases; junction bases not matched to a gene: 15. The CDR3 is CASSLITRQGKGPYEQYF. In DNA, the CDR3 is TGCGCCAGCAGCTTGATCACTCGACAGGGAAAGGGGCCCTACGAGCAGTACTTC.

This clonotype was seen more than once but under ten times. The rearrangement uses TRBV20-1 and TRBJ1-3; D not resolved. The CDR3 covers 12 residues. Looked up from germline, CDR1 is DFQATT and CDR2 is SNEGSKA (reference sequence). With 1 base removed from V and 4 bases from J, the gap between germline ends came to 5 bases. DNA for the CDR3: TGCAGTGCTAGAGTCCCAGGAAACACCATATATTTT. This encodes CSARVPGNTIYF.

This rearrangement joins TRBV20-1 to TRBJ2-7; TRBD1 matches 8 bases. Germline CDR1 DFQATT, CDR2 SNEGSKA (reference sequence). The CDR3 is 14 residues long. Unmatched junction bases numbered 14, after V lost 6 bases and J lost 7 bases. CDR3 nucleotides: TGCAGTGCATTTGAACCGGGACAGGTCCTGGAGCAGTACTTC. It translates to CSAFEPGQVLEQYF.

This clonotype was observed a few times. The chain employs TRBV5-1 and TRBJ1-2; D remains ambiguous. CDR1 is SGHRS and CDR2 is YFSETQ in the germline V gene. The CDR3 sequence is 15 residues long. V was shortened by 4 bases and J by 8 bases, with 21 bases between the two germline ends. The DNA for the CDR3 is TGCGCCAGCAGCCCCAACCCTTCCCCAGCGGGAGGCTACACCTTC. It encodes CASSPNPSPAGGYTF.

This clonotype was picked up a small number of times. The chain uses TRBV12-3 or TRBV12-4 and TRBJ2-7, with a possible D match to TRBD2 (5 bases). The CDR3 length is 14 residues. Trimming removed 3 bases at V and 1 base at J, with 10 bases between. The CDR3 loop is CASSFEGKSYEQYF. For the CDR3, the DNA is TGTGCCAGCAGTTTCGAGGGAAAATCCTACGAGCAGTACTTC.

This clonotype was seen many times. This CDR3 reads CATKQGVNQPQHF. The CDR3 region has the DNA TGTGCCACCAAGCAGGGAGTCAATCAGCCCCAGCATTTT. This rearrangement joins TRBV15 to TRBJ1-5; D is possibly TRBD1 (5 bases). Germline V gives CDR1 LNHNV, CDR2 YYDKDF (reference sequence). Trimming stripped 7 bases from V and 3 bases from J, with 10 bases between. The CDR3 is 13 residues long.

The rearrangement uses TRBV18 and TRBJ2-7; 7 bases agree with TRBD2. This CDR3 comprises 16 residues. Trimming took 0 bases from V and 3 from J; bases not matched to a gene: 8. Germline lookup yields CDR1 KGHSH and CDR2 LQKENI. The CDR3 protein is CASSPPIMGLSYEQYF. The CDR3 DNA reads as TGTGCCAGCTCACCACCTATTATGGGACTAAGCTACGAGCAGTACTTC.

This clonotype was recorded at least ten times. V is TRBV7-2 and J is TRBJ2-3, with D maybe TRBD2 (6 bases). This CDR3 is built from 15 residues. CDR1 SGHTA and CDR2 FQGNSA come from the germline V gene. Trimming pared 5 bases from V and 4 bases from J, leaving 16 bases between. The CDR3 loop reads CASSTSPRGSDTQYF. For the CDR3, the DNA is TGTGCCAGCAGCACTAGCCCGCGAGGTTCAGATACGCAGTATTTT.

The chain combines TRBV12-3 or TRBV12-4 with TRBJ1-5; TRBD1 matches 9 bases. After removal of 1 base from V and 9 bases from J, the junction contained 4 bases not matched to a gene. The CDR3 length is 14 residues. The CDR3 loop reads CASSLGGQGPPQHF. The CDR3 DNA reads TGTGCCAGCAGTTTAGGGGGACAGGGCCCGCCCCAGCATTTT.

This clonotype was seen ten or more times. The V gene is TRBV20-1, the J gene TRBJ1-6; D not certain. Germline CDR1 reads DFQATT; CDR2 reads SNEGSKA (reference sequence). CDR3 size: 12 residues. Trimming cost V 0 bases and J 6 bases, with 3 bases left between them. CDR3 region: CSAREGNSPLHF. CDR3 in DNA: TGCAGTGCTAGAGAGGGTAATTCACCCCTCCACTTT.

The J gene is TRBJ2-2, the V gene TRBV28; TRBD2 matches 11 bases. CDR3 length equals 17 residues. With 4 bases clipped from V and 0 bases from J, the junction kept 4 bases outside the gene matches. Per the germline V gene, CDR1 is MDHEN and CDR2 is SYDVKM. The CDR3 DNA follows: TGTGCCAGCAGTTATCCGGGACTAGCGGCGAACACCGGGGAGCTGTTTTTT. Amino acids: CASSYPGLAANTGELFF.

The chain employs TRBV3-1 and TRBJ1-1; D is ambiguous. V lost 0 bases and J 1 base, leaving 6 bases between the germline ends. Germline V CDR1 and CDR2: LGHDT, YNNKEL (reference sequence). This CDR3 is 14 amino acids long. This CDR3 reads CASSQDGENTEAFF. The CDR3, as DNA: TGTGCCAGCAGCCAAGACGGCGAGAACACTGAAGCTTTCTTT.

This chain joins TRBV3-1 and TRBJ2-2; TRBD1 agrees at 8 bases. Trimming took 3 bases from V and 3 from J; bases not matched to a gene: 6. Germline loops: CDR1 LGHDT, CDR2 YNNKEL (reference sequence). CDR3 length: 16 amino acids. The CDR3, as DNA: TGTGCCAGCAGCCAGCATGGACAGGGTGACACCGGGGAGCTGTTTTTT. Its protein product is CASSQHGQGDTGELFF.

The V call is TRBV28, the J call TRBJ2-7, with 9 nucleotides matching TRBD1. The CDR3 is made up of 15 amino acids. Per germline, CDR1 MDHEN and CDR2 SYDVKM. The trim removed 0 bases at V and 4 bases at J, leaving 4 bases unmatched. The CDR3, as DNA: TGTGCCAGCAGTTTATGGGACAGGGGATCGTACGAGCAGTACGTC. Its translation: CASSLWDRGSYEQYV.

This clonotype was counted ten times or more. The chain links TRBV29-1 to TRBJ2-5, with D possibly called TRBD1 or TRBD2 (5 bases each). CDR1 and CDR2 (germline): SQVTM, ANQGSEA. This CDR3 contains 16 residues. The V and J ends lost 4 bases and 5 bases respectively, with 23 bases between them. This CDR3 reads CSVVRGREGISETQYF. The DNA for the CDR3 is TGCAGCGTTGTTCGGGGCAGGGAAGGGATATCGGAGACCCAGTACTTC. The complete variable domain, with remaining parts taken from reference TRBV29-1 and TRBJ2-5, reads SAVISQKPSRDICQRGTSLTIQCQVDSQVTMMFWYRQQPGQSLTLIATANQGSEATYESGFVIDKFPISRPNLTFSTLTVSNMSPEDSSIYLCSVVRGREGISETQYFGPGTRLLVL.

This clonotype has only a few counts. The chain uses TRBV6-1 and TRBJ2-2; D may correspond to TRBD1 or TRBD2 (7 bases each). With 0 bases removed from V and 3 bases from J, the gap between germline ends came to 23 bases. The CDR3 covers 20 residues. Germline V gene data show CDR1 as MNHNS and CDR2 as SASEGT. The CDR3 bases are TGTGCCAGCAGTGAAGCGCGGTACAGGGGAGGGGTGGGAGACACCGGGGAGCTGTTTTTT. It is translated as CASSEARYRGGVGDTGELFF.

This clonotype was counted many times. The genes are TRBV25-1 and TRBJ2-5, with 10 nucleotides matching TRBD2. This CDR3 has 13 residues. J lost 5 bases, V lost 8 bases, and 5 bases had no gene match. CDR1 is MGHDK, CDR2 SYGVNS, per germline. This CDR3 is CASLLAGSETQYF. Written as DNA, the CDR3 is TGTGCCAGCTTACTAGCGGGGTCCGAGACCCAGTACTTC. The variable domain in full, completed from reference TRBV25-1 and TRBJ2-5, reads EADIYQTPRYLVIGTGKKITLECSQTMGHDKMYWYQQDPGMELHLIHYSYGVNSTEKGDLSSESTVSRIRTEHFPLTLESARPSHTSQYLCASLLAGSETQYFGPGTRLLVL.

This sequence joins TRBV29-1 and TRBJ2-7; TRBD2 agrees at 14 bases. Germline V gene sequence: CDR1 SQVTM, CDR2 ANQGSEA. This CDR3 comprises 15 residues. V gave up 6 bases and J gave up 0 bases; unmatched junction bases: 4. The CDR3 reads CSVGGTSGSSYEQYF. The CDR3 nucleotides read TGCAGCGTCGGGGGGACTAGCGGGAGCTCCTACGAGCAGTACTTC.

There are many counts of this clonotype. The germline gene is not matched at one end of the junction; a read error may be the cause. V gene TRBV4-3 combines with J gene TRBJ2-2, with D possibly being TRBD2 (6 bases). The CDR3 extends over 15 amino acids. Germline CDR1 is LGHNA and CDR2 is YSLEER. The CDR3 reads CASSQGGANTGELFF. The CDR3 nucleotides read TGTGCCAGCAGCCAGGGAGGCGCGAACACCGGGGAGCTGTTTTTT.

A remark on this clonotype: This may stem from a read error, because a much larger clone lies one nucleotide away. The CDR3 does not close with the conserved phenylalanine or tryptophan, likely indicating a read error. The gene calls are TRBV29-1 and TRBJ1-3; TRBD1 might be the D (6 bases). The V gene's germline CDR1 is SQVTM and CDR2 ANQGSEA. V was shortened by 6 bases and J by 3 bases, with 9 bases between the two germline ends. The CDR3 is 12 residues long. Written as DNA, the CDR3 is TGCAGCGTACAGGGTGATGGAAACACCATATATTAT. It codes for CSVQGDGNTIYY.

The table lists this clonotype with many counts. The chain carries TRBV7-2 and TRBJ2-7, with 8 bases that match TRBD2. The CDR3 length is 17 residues. The J segment lost 0 bases and the V segment lost 2 bases, leaving 9 bases of the junction unmatched. Germline V gene data show CDR1 as SGHTA and CDR2 as FQGNSA. Here the CDR3 DNA reads TGTGCCAGCAGCTTAAGGGTCTCTGCGGGAGGCTCCTACGAGCAGTACTTC. As protein: CASSLRVSAGGSYEQYF.

In its sample, this clonotype was seen many times. The chain couples TRBV5-1 to TRBJ2-5; D unclear. CDR1 is SGHRS, CDR2 YFSETQ, per germline. Trimming pared 5 bases from V and 4 bases from J, leaving 6 bases between. The CDR3 sequence is 11 residues long. This chain's CDR3 is CASRDRETQYF. CDR3 DNA: TGCGCCAGCAGAGACCGAGAGACCCAGTACTTC.

On this clonotype: This may stem from a read error, because a much larger clone lies one nucleotide away. This likely comes from a read error, as the CDR3 has no conserved phenylalanine or tryptophan at its end. The CDR3 DNA reads as TGCAGTGCTCCACGCCTTGAAAAACTGTTTTAT. Amino acids: CSAPRLEKLFY. The chain uses TRBV20-1 and TRBJ1-4; no clear D gene. CDR3 length: 11 amino acids. CDR1 DFQATT and CDR2 SNEGSKA come from the germline V gene (reference sequence). V was cut by 5 bases and J by 7 bases, with 8 bases left in between.

This clonotype has just a few counts. This chain connects TRBV24-1 to TRBJ2-3; no clear D. This CDR3 spans 17 amino acids. Germline assignment: CDR1 KGHDR and CDR2 SFDVKD. V was trimmed by 4 bases and J by 0 bases, leaving 16 bases between them. The CDR3 sequence is CATSEMGQAPSTDTQYF. As DNA, the CDR3 is TGTGCCACCAGTGAAATGGGCCAGGCCCCCAGCACAGATACGCAGTATTTT.

The chain is built from TRBV7-8 and TRBJ1-1, with D hard to call. This CDR3 contains 14 residues. V lost 5 bases and J lost 3, with 13 bases in between. Germline lookup yields CDR1 SGHVS and CDR2 FQNEAQ. The CDR3 reads CASSRGVADTEAFF. The CDR3 bases are TGTGCCAGCAGCCGTGGGGTGGCTGACACTGAAGCTTTCTTT.

V usage is TRBV7-8 and J usage is TRBJ2-5; 14 bases map to TRBD2. Per germline, CDR1 SGHVS and CDR2 FQNEAQ. Losses at the gene ends were 4 bases for V and 4 bases for J; bases not matched to a gene: 8. The CDR3 consists of 17 residues. Written as DNA, the CDR3 is TGTGCCAGCAGCTACAATCCGGGACTAGCGGGAGTAGAGACCCAGTACTTC. Encoded protein: CASSYNPGLAGVETQYF. Drawing the rest from reference TRBV7-8 and TRBJ2-5, the complete variable domain is GAGVSQSPRYKVAKRGQDVALRCDPISGHVSLFWYQQALGQGPEFLTYFQNEAQLDKSGLPSDRFFAERPEGSVSTLKIQRTQQEDSAVYLCASSYNPGLAGVETQYFGPGTRLLVL.

The chain combines TRBV4-1 with TRBJ2-1, with 8 bases matching TRBD1. The CDR3 sequence is 18 residues long. J lost 2 bases, V lost 1 base, and 10 bases had no gene match. The germline gives CDR1 MGHRA, CDR2 YSYEKL. The CDR3, as DNA: TGCGCCAGCAGCCAAGCCCCAGCTGACAGGGGCGCCTACAATGAGCAGTTCTTC. This encodes CASSQAPADRGAYNEQFF.

At least ten counts were recorded for this clonotype. V gene TRBV20-1 combines with J gene TRBJ2-3; tentatively, D is TRBD2 (6 bases). The CDR3 covers 14 residues. Trimming took 6 bases from V and 5 from J, leaving 18 bases between them. Germline CDR1 is DFQATT and CDR2 is SNEGSKA (reference sequence). The CDR3 region is CSASVSGEVDTQYF. Written as DNA, the CDR3 is TGCAGTGCCTCCGTATCGGGGGAGGTAGATACGCAGTATTTT.

The chain links TRBV18 to TRBJ2-4; D is unresolved. Trimming pared 3 bases from V and 5 bases from J, leaving 11 bases between. CDR3 length: 14 amino acids. Germline values: CDR1 KGHSH, CDR2 LQKENI. The CDR3 nucleotides read TGTGCCAGCTCACCGACCCGGGCCCAAAACATTCAGTACTTC. Translating gives CASSPTRAQNIQYF.

The table lists this clonotype with a count of one. The chain couples TRBV20-1 to TRBJ2-2, with TRBD2 identical over 10 bases. The CDR3 consists of 15 residues. CDR1 DFQATT and CDR2 SNEGSKA come from the germline V gene (reference sequence). J was trimmed by 7 bases and V by 5 bases; bases with no gene match: 10. The CDR3, as DNA: TGCAGTGCTCACCGCCTAGCGGGAGTTAGCGGGGAGCTGTTTTTT. Translated: CSAHRLAGVSGELFF.